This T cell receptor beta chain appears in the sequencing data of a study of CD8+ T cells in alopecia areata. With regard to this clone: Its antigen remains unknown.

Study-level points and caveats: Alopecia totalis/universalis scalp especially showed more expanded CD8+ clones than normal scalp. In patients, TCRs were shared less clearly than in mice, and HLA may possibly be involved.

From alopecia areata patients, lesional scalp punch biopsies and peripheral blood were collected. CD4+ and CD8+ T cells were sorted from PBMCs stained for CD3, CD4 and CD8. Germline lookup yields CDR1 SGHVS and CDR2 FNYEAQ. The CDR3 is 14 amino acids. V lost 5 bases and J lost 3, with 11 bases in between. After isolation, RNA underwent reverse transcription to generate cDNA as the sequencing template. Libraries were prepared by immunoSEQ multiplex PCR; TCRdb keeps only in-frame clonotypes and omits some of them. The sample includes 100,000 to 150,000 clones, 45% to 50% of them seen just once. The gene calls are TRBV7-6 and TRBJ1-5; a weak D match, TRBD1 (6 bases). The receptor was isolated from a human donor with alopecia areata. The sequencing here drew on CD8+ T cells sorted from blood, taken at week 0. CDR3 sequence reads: CASSLGQPNQPQHF. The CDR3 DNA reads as TGTGCCAGCAGCCTTGGACAGCCCAATCAGCCCCAGCATTTT.